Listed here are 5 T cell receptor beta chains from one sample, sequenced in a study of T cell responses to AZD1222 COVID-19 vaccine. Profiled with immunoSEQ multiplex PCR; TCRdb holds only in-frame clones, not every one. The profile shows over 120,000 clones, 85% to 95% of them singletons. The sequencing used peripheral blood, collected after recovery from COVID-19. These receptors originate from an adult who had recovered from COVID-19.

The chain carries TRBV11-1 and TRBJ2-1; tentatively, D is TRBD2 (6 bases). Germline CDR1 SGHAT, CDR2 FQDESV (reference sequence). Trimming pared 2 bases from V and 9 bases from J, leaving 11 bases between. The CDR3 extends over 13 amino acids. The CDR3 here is CASSLLGRSEQFF. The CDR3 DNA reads TGTGCCAGCAGCTTACTAGGGAGGAGTGAGCAGTTCTTC.

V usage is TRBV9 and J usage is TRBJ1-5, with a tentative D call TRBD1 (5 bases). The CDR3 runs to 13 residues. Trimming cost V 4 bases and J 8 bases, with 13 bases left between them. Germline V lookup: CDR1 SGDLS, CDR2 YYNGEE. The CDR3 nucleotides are TGTGCCAGCAGCTCGGGGGTTACGGAGCCCCAGCATTTT. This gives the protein CASSSGVTEPQHF.

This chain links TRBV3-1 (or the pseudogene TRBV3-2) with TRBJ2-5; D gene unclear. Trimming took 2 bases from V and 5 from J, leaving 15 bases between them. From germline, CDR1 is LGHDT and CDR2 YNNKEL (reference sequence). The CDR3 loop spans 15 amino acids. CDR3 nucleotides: TGTGCCAGCAGCCAATTGAGCTCTGAGGTCGAGACCCAGTACTTC. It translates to CASSQLSSEVETQYF.

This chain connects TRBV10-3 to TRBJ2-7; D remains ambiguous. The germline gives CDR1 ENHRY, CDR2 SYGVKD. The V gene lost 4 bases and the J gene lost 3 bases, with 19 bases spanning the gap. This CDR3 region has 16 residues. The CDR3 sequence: CAISGKAQGFHYEQYF. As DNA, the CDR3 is TGTGCCATCAGTGGAAAAGCCCAAGGTTTCCACTACGAGCAGTACTTC.

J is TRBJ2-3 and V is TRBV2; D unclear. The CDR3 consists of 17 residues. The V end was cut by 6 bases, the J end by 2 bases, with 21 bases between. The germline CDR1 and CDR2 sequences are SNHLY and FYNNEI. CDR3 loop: CASRRTGIQLFTDTQYF. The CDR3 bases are TGTGCCAGCAGAAGAACCGGTATACAACTTTTCACAGATACGCAGTATTTT.